In its sample, the clone carrying this T cell receptor (beta chain) was seen once. The data derive from a study of blood T cell repertoires in COVID-19. As for the study in general: Researchers got acute and convalescent COVID-19 samples from the United States, Italy and Spain.

Here immunoSEQ multiplex PCR was the method, and the copy in TCRdb shows in-frame clones only, minus some. Counted here are about 120,000 clones, 85% occurring once; the ten biggest clones make up under 13%. The sequenced sample consisted of peripheral blood. This TCR was recovered from a man older than 75 with acute or convalescent COVID-19.

The CDR3 nucleotides read TGTGCCAGCAGACGGACTGATAGCAATCAGCCCCAGCATTTT. The encoded protein is CASRRTDSNQPQHF. The chain carries TRBV6-5 and TRBJ1-5; no clear D gene. Deletions cut 6 bases from V and 0 bases from J, with 9 bases between. The CDR3 loop spans 14 amino acids. From germline, CDR1 is MNHEY and CDR2 SVGAGI.